The 3 T cell receptor beta chains presented below share a single source sample, sequenced in a study of CD8 T cells in Susac syndrome. With random hexamers, 0.5 to 1 ug RNA was reverse transcribed. TCRdb redid the calling of the immunoSEQ multiplex PCR reads with MiXCR, one entry per CDR3 protein. This table holds about 150,000 distinct CDR3 sequences, 90% to 95% found once. The sample taken for sequencing was CD8+ T cells from PBMCs. The receptors were gathered from a human donor with multiple sclerosis.

The V gene is TRBV15, the J gene TRBJ2-7; 7 positions match TRBD1. The CDR3 length is 14 residues. Per germline, CDR1 LNHNV and CDR2 YYDKDF (reference sequence). V lost 5 bases to trimming and J lost 5 bases; unmatched junction nucleotides: 9. CDR3 nucleotides: TGTGCCACCAGCGTAAGACAGGGTTTTGACGAGCAGTACTTC. Translated: CATSVRQGFDEQYF.

This chain joins TRBV6-5 and TRBJ1-6; D unresolved. Per germline, CDR1 MNHEY and CDR2 SVGAGI. The V end lost 1 base, the J end lost 8 bases, and 15 bases lay between the germline ends. This CDR3 comprises 16 residues. The CDR3 DNA follows: TGTGCCAGCAGTTACTTCCTCGGTGAAGGTTATTCACCCCTCCACTTT. This codes for CASSYFLGEGYSPLHF.

This chain connects TRBV28 to TRBJ2-5, with 9 bases fitting TRBD1. The CDR3 extends over 16 amino acids. In germline, CDR1 is MDHEN, CDR2 SYDVKM. The junction had 14 bases not matched to a gene; V was cut back by 5 bases and J by 7 bases. The CDR3 sequence is CASSPWTGAPQVTQYF. The CDR3 DNA is TGTGCCAGCAGTCCATGGACAGGGGCCCCCCAGGTGACCCAGTACTTC.